One sample yielded the 2 T cell receptor beta chains listed below, sequenced in a study of cytomegalovirus exposure and HLA in healthy donors. The primer mix had 60 Vbeta and 13 Jbeta primers. Using immunoSEQ multiplex PCR, the repertoire was profiled, and TCRdb retains in-frame clones only, with some absent. The sample includes some 200,000 clones, 65% to 85% seen only once; the top ten take about 3.1%. Material: PBMCs. The origin of the receptors is a female donor in good health and CMV-seronegative.

This clone was recorded only once. The chain combines TRBV2 with TRBJ1-1, with D possibly matching TRBD1 (6 bases). Trimming took off 7 bases at V and 1 base at J, with 10 bases between the two ends. The CDR3 has 13 residues. Germline V gene sequence: CDR1 SNHLY, CDR2 FYNNEI. Here the CDR3 reads CASINRENTEAFF. In DNA form, the CDR3 reads TGTGCCAGCATTAACAGGGAGAACACTGAAGCTTTCTTT.

The rearrangement joins TRBV18 to TRBJ1-3; unclear D gene. Germline lookup yields CDR1 KGHSH and CDR2 LQKENI. The V end was cut by 3 bases, the J end by 0 bases, with 15 bases between. This CDR3 region has 17 residues. CDR3 nucleotides: TGTGCCAGCTCACCTCTACGGACTGGAAGCTCTGGAAACACCATATATTTT. Translating it yields CASSPLRTGSSGNTIYF.